This T cell receptor (beta chain) was obtained from a study of T cell responses to AZD1222 COVID-19 vaccine. Notes on this clone: What it binds is not known.

Whole-study findings and limits: Spike was spanned by vaccine-associated CD4 TCRs, with dominance at 160-218 and 743-854. Repertoires were obtained only post-peak T cell response.

Using immunoSEQ multiplex PCR, the repertoire was profiled, and TCRdb retains in-frame clones only, with some absent. The data show 150,000 or so clones, with just under 95% seen just once and about 1.5% held by the top ten. Germline V CDR1 and CDR2: MGHDK, SYGVNS. The CDR3 has 16 residues. V shed 0 bases, J shed 0 bases, and the junction held 3 bases outside the gene matches. This sequence was found in an adult in good health. Material: peripheral blood, obtained on day 0 of AZD1222 vaccination. The V and J genes are TRBV25-1 and TRBJ1-1; 8 bases fit TRBD1. The CDR3, as DNA: TGTGCCAGCAGTGAATATACAGGGGGTATGAACACTGAAGCTTTCTTT. As protein: CASSEYTGGMNTEAFF.